The entry below describes one TCR beta chain. Its target is not known. The sample is drawn from a study of cytotoxic CD8 clonotypes in ibrutinib-treated CLL. TCRdb's copy holds only in-frame clones and misses some; the assay was immunoSEQ multiplex PCR. The sample has 150,000 or so clones; approximately 85% are singletons. Findings and caveats of the study: Clonality went higher at ibrutinib response and then dropped back toward baseline at progression.

The length of the CDR3 is 13 residues. Germline V gives CDR1 SGHVS, CDR2 FQNEAQ. The V gene end was trimmed by 9 bases and the J gene end by 7 bases; junction bases not matched to a gene: 9. The receptor was isolated from a human donor with chronic lymphocytic leukemia. The sequences come from PBMCs, collected after 24 months of ibrutinib treatment. V usage is TRBV7-8 and J usage is TRBJ2-7; TRBD1 aligns across 10 bases. The CDR3 bases are TGTGCCAGTCGCCGACAGGGGGCCTGGGAGCAGTACTTC. Protein: CASRRQGAWEQYF. Variable domain in full (rest from reference TRBV7-8 and TRBJ2-7): GAGVSQSPRYKVAKRGQDVALRCDPISGHVSLFWYQQALGQGPEFLTYFQNEAQLDKSGLPSDRFFAERPEGSVSTLKIQRTQQEDSAVYLCASRRQGAWEQYFGPGTRLTVT.